A single sample gave rise to the 6 T cell receptor beta chains below, sequenced in a study of blood T cell repertoires in COVID-19. Profiling relied on immunoSEQ multiplex PCR, and the TCRdb table lists in-frame clones only, not all of them. The repertoire holds some 110,000 clones, with about nine tenths as singletons. Sample: peripheral blood. These receptors originate from a human donor in a cohort sampled during active COVID-19.

The chain combines TRBV3-1 (or the pseudogene TRBV3-2) with TRBJ2-7; 7 positions agree with TRBD2. CDR1 LGHDT and CDR2 YNNKEL come from the germline V gene (reference sequence). J gave up 3 bases and V 4 bases, and 6 bases lay outside the gene matches. The CDR3 has 14 residues. The CDR3 protein is CASSPHPGGYEQYF. The CDR3 bases are TGTGCCAGCAGCCCCCATCCGGGGGGCTACGAGCAGTACTTC.

V and J are TRBV5-1 and TRBJ1-2; the D gene is possibly TRBD1 (6 bases). The CDR3 is 16 residues long. Germline V gene lookup returns CDR1 SGHRS and CDR2 YFSETQ. V lost 2 bases and J 4 bases, leaving 18 bases between the germline ends. The CDR3 is CASSLNPEGVGYGYTF. In nucleotides, the CDR3 is TGCGCCAGCAGCTTAAACCCTGAGGGGGTGGGCTATGGCTACACCTTC.

The gene calls are TRBV21-1 and TRBJ2-5; whether TRBD2, the table's D call, matches the DNA was not checked. TRBV21-1 is a listed pseudogene. CDR3 size: 14 residues. The CDR3 coding sequence is TGTGCCAGCAGCAAATTACTAGGTTTAATGACCCAGTACTTC. Its translation: CASSKLLGLMTQYF.

This clone was seen only a few times. This chain joins TRBV27 and TRBJ2-1, with D maybe TRBD2 (6 bases). The germline V gene encodes CDR1 MNHEY and CDR2 SMNVEV (reference sequence). This CDR3 spans 15 amino acids. V lost 3 bases and J 3 bases, leaving 12 bases between the germline ends. The DNA for the CDR3 is TGTGCCAGCAGTTTCCGAGGCGGGAACTACAATGAGCAGTTCTTC. It specifies CASSFRGGNYNEQFF.

CDR3 protein: CASSLSQRGYTF. CDR3 nucleotide sequence: TGCGCCAGCAGCTTGTCTCAGCGGGGCTACACCTTC. The rearrangement uses TRBV5-1 and TRBJ1-2; D gene unclear. Trimming left V 1 base short and J 8 bases short, with 9 bases between. CDR1 is SGHRS and CDR2 is YFSETQ in the germline V gene. CDR3 length: 12 amino acids.

The rearrangement links TRBV24-1 to TRBJ2-1; 14 nucleotides match TRBD2. This CDR3 has 16 residues. In germline, CDR1 is KGHDR, CDR2 SFDVKD. V lost 5 bases and J lost 9; bases outside the gene matches: 8. CDR3 nucleotides: TGTGCCACCAGTGGCCAGACTAGCGGGAGGGCCGGTGAGCAGTTCTTC. This gives the protein CATSGQTSGRAGEQFF.